These T cell receptor beta chains were read from a single sample in a study of blood T cell repertoires in COVID-19. The repertoire was sequenced with immunoSEQ multiplex PCR; TCRdb's copy has only in-frame clones and lacks some. The sample includes around 100,000 clones, roughly 89% seen only once; the top ten take 15%. The material sequenced was peripheral blood. These TCRs come from a human donor in a cohort sampled during active COVID-19. CDR3s include the opening cysteine and the closing phenylalanine or tryptophan. D genes are given only for firm matches. Expanded clones get a size class; other rows say once, few or many, or leave the size out.

CDR3 protein: CASRPGLALQETQYF
CDR3 DNA: TGTGCCAGCAGGCCGGGACTAGCCCTTCAAGAGACCCAGTACTTC
V gene: TRBV11-2
clone size: .
D gene: TRBD2
J gene: TRBJ2-5

CDR3 protein: CATYDTVYGYTF
CDR3 DNA: TGTGCCACCTACGACACGGTCTATGGCTACACCTTC
V gene: TRBV24-1
clone size: .
D gene: .
J gene: TRBJ1-2

CDR3 protein: CAWSRSAGSNQPQHF
CDR3 DNA: TGTGCCTGGAGTCGGTCGGCAGGGAGCAATCAGCCCCAGCATTTT
V gene: TRBV30
clone size: once
D gene: .
J gene: TRBJ1-5

CDR3 protein: CASSPRQGGEQYF
CDR3 DNA: TGTGCCAGCAGCCCGAGACAGGGTGGCGAGCAGTACTTC
V gene: TRBV7-9
clone size: .
D gene: TRBD1
J gene: TRBJ2-7

CDR3 protein: CASSQVPMGQGLVEQYF
CDR3 DNA: TGTGCCAGCAGCCAAGTCCCAATGGGACAGGGGTTGGTCGAGCAGTACTTC
V gene: TRBV3-1/TRBV3-2
clone size: .
D gene: TRBD1
J gene: TRBJ2-7

CDR3 protein: CSVATGVNQPQHF
CDR3 DNA: TGCAGCGTTGCCACAGGGGTCAATCAGCCCCAGCATTTT
V gene: TRBV29-1
clone size: .
D gene: TRBD1
J gene: TRBJ1-5

CDR3 protein: CASSTLTGANYGYTF
CDR3 DNA: TGCGCCAGCAGCACACTGACAGGGGCTAACTATGGCTACACCTTC
V gene: TRBV4-1
clone size: .
D gene: TRBD1
J gene: TRBJ1-2

CDR3 protein: CASSPGTSGFEQFF
CDR3 DNA: TGCGCCAGCAGCCCCGGGACTAGCGGGTTTGAGCAGTTCTTC
V gene: TRBV5-1
clone size: .
D gene: TRBD2
J gene: TRBJ2-1

CDR3 protein: CASSPSASSYNEQFF
CDR3 DNA: TGTGCCAGCAGCCCCAGCGCCAGCTCCTACAATGAGCAGTTCTTC
V gene: TRBV6-2/TRBV6-3
clone size: .
D gene: .
J gene: TRBJ2-1

CDR3 protein: CASSLSLRGNSPLHF
CDR3 DNA: TGTGCCAGCAGTTTATCGCTCAGGGGGAATTCACCCCTCCACTTT
V gene: TRBV27
clone size: .
D gene: TRBD1
J gene: TRBJ1-6

CDR3 protein: CASSPLFSDTSSYNEQFF
CDR3 DNA: TGTGCCAGCTCACCACTCTTCAGCGATACGAGCTCCTACAATGAGCAGTTCTTC
V gene: TRBV18
clone size: .
D gene: .
J gene: TRBJ2-1

CDR3 protein: CASSVATLAGETQYF
CDR3 DNA: TGTGCCAGCAGCGTAGCTACGTTAGCCGGAGAGACCCAGTACTTC
V gene: TRBV9
clone size: .
D gene: .
J gene: TRBJ2-5

CDR3 protein: CASSYSILSGRVFF
CDR3 DNA: TGTGCCAGCAGTTACTCGATACTGAGCGGGAGAGTCTTCTTC
V gene: TRBV6-5
clone size: few
D gene: TRBD2
J gene: TRBJ2-7

CDR3 protein: CASSRRGAGNTEAFF
CDR3 DNA: TGCGCCAGCAGCCGCCGGGGGGCGGGGAACACTGAAGCTTTCTTT
V gene: TRBV5-1
clone size: few
D gene: .
J gene: TRBJ1-1

CDR3 protein: CASSPTSGGGNEQFF
CDR3 DNA: TGTGCCAGCAGTCCAACTAGCGGGGGAGGGAATGAGCAGTTCTTC
V gene: TRBV3-1/TRBV3-2
clone size: few
D gene: TRBD2
J gene: TRBJ2-1

CDR3 protein: CAISELKREGETQYF
CDR3 DNA: TGTGCCATCAGTGAGCTCAAGCGGGAAGGTGAGACCCAGTACTTC
V gene: TRBV10-3
clone size: .
D gene: TRBD2
J gene: TRBJ2-5

CDR3 protein: CASSLRTSGGSYNEQFF
CDR3 DNA: TGTGCCAGCAGCTTACGGACTAGCGGGGGTAGTTACAATGAGCAGTTCTTC
V gene: TRBV5-6
clone size: .
D gene: TRBD2
J gene: TRBJ2-1

CDR3 protein: CASREGEGEKLFF
CDR3 DNA: TGTGCCAGCAGGGAGGGGGAGGGTGAAAAACTGTTTTTT
V gene: TRBV2
clone size: .
D gene: .
J gene: TRBJ1-4

CDR3 protein: CASSYGLAVYEQFF
CDR3 DNA: TGTGCCAGCAGTTACGGGCTAGCAGTATATGAGCAGTTCTTC
V gene: TRBV6-6
clone size: .
D gene: .
J gene: TRBJ2-1

CDR3 protein: CASSVRGTSVYEQYF
CDR3 DNA: TGTGCCAGCAGCGTAAGAGGGACTAGCGTATACGAGCAGTACTTC
V gene: TRBV9
clone size: .
D gene: TRBD2
J gene: TRBJ2-7

CDR3 protein: CSVATGTDNSPLHF
CDR3 DNA: TGCAGCGTTGCAACCGGGACAGATAATTCACCCCTCCACTTT
V gene: TRBV29-1
clone size: .
D gene: TRBD1
J gene: TRBJ1-6

CDR3 protein: CASSRPGQGSNEQFF
CDR3 DNA: TGTGCCAGCTCACGACCGGGACAGGGGAGCAATGAGCAGTTCTTC
V gene: TRBV18
clone size: once
D gene: TRBD1
J gene: TRBJ2-1

CDR3 protein: CASSQEEGYGYTF
CDR3 DNA: TGTGCCAGCAGCCAAGAGGAGGGGTATGGCTACACCTTC
V gene: TRBV3-1/TRBV3-2
clone size: .
D gene: .
J gene: TRBJ1-2

CDR3 protein: CASSHPDSLNTEAFF
CDR3 DNA: TGCGCCAGCAGCCACCCGGACAGCTTGAACACTGAAGCTTTCTTT
V gene: TRBV5-1
clone size: .
D gene: .
J gene: TRBJ1-1

CDR3 protein: CAWSPGSAEAFF
CDR3 DNA: TGTGCCTGGAGTCCGGGGAGCGCTGAAGCTTTCTTT
V gene: TRBV30
clone size: .
D gene: .
J gene: TRBJ1-1

CDR3 protein: CASSPTWAIPGTEAFF
CDR3 DNA: TGTGCCAGCAGTCCCACATGGGCGATCCCCGGCACTGAAGCTTTCTTT
V gene: TRBV28
clone size: .
D gene: .
J gene: TRBJ1-1

CDR3 protein: CASSPPLAGGLYNEQFF
CDR3 DNA: TGTGCCAGCTCACCACCTCTAGCGGGAGGTCTATACAATGAGCAGTTCTTC
V gene: TRBV18
clone size: .
D gene: TRBD2
J gene: TRBJ2-1

CDR3 protein: CASSHGTSGRWWTGELFF
CDR3 DNA: TGTGCCAGCAGCCACGGGACTAGCGGGAGGTGGTGGACCGGGGAGCTGTTTTTT
V gene: TRBV3-1/TRBV3-2
clone size: .
D gene: TRBD2
J gene: TRBJ2-2

CDR3 protein: CASSARNSGGAPGELFF
CDR3 DNA: TGTGCCAGCAGCGCAAGGAATAGCGGGGGGGCGCCCGGGGAGCTGTTTTTT
V gene: TRBV3-1/TRBV3-2
clone size: .
D gene: TRBD2
J gene: TRBJ2-2

CDR3 protein: CASSAGGLGQPQHF
CDR3 DNA: TGTGCCAGCAGTGCCGGCGGGCTGGGTCAGCCCCAGCATTTT
V gene: TRBV25-1
clone size: .
D gene: .
J gene: TRBJ1-5

CDR3 protein: CSASGYQHGYTF
CDR3 DNA: TGCAGTGCTAGTGGCTATCAACATGGCTACACCTTC
V gene: TRBV20-1
clone size: .
D gene: .
J gene: TRBJ1-2

CDR3 protein: CSVGLAAVYNEQFF
CDR3 DNA: TGCAGCGTTGGATTAGCGGCTGTTTACAATGAGCAGTTCTTC
V gene: TRBV29-1
clone size: .
D gene: .
J gene: TRBJ2-1

CDR3 protein: CASSSQGGANYGYTF
CDR3 DNA: TGTGCCAGCAGCAGCCAAGGAGGAGCTAACTATGGCTACACCTTC
V gene: TRBV3-1/TRBV3-2
clone size: .
D gene: .
J gene: TRBJ1-2

CDR3 protein: CASSVGHTYEQYF
CDR3 DNA: TGTGCCAGCAGCGTGGGACATACCTACGAGCAGTACTTC
V gene: TRBV7-9
clone size: once
D gene: .
J gene: TRBJ2-7

CDR3 protein: CASRGGYNEQFF
CDR3 DNA: TGTGCCAGCAGGGGGGGTTACAATGAGCAGTTCTTC
V gene: TRBV27
clone size: .
D gene: .
J gene: TRBJ2-1

CDR3 protein: CASSLGSGYNEQFF
CDR3 DNA: TGTGCCAGCAGTTTAGGTAGCGGATACAATGAGCAGTTCTTC
V gene: TRBV28
clone size: .
D gene: .
J gene: TRBJ2-1